Below, 19 T cell receptor beta chains from the same sample are listed, as sequenced in a study of T cells in Graves' hyperthyroidism and ophthalmopathy. Amplification yielded TCR beta CDR3 regions, with RNA transcripts as the source. HTBI primers drove first-round RT-PCR of the TCR CDR3. Using its own MiXCR run on the multiplex PCR reads, TCRdb lists one record per CDR3 protein. The sample includes over 700,000 distinct CDR3 sequences, roughly 40% of them seen just once. Sequenced material: blood. Source of these receptors: a man in his late teens or twenties with Graves' hyperthyroidism.

This clonotype was counted only a few times. The V gene is TRBV7-2, the J gene TRBJ1-2; D gene uncertain. V was shortened by 3 bases and J by 4 bases, with 12 bases between the two germline ends. Germline values: CDR1 SGHTA, CDR2 FQGNSA. The CDR3 consists of 14 residues. The CDR3 here is CASSFFVGSYGYTF. CDR3 DNA sequence: TGTGCCAGCAGCTTCTTCGTCGGGTCCTATGGCTACACCTTC. Full variable domain (rest looked up from reference TRBV7-2 and TRBJ1-2): GAGVSQSPSNKVTEKGKDVELRCDPISGHTALYWYRQSLGQGLEFLIYFQGNSAPDKSGLPSDRFSAERTGGSVSTLTIQRTQQEDSAVYLCASSFFVGSYGYTFGSGTRLTVV.

The V and J genes are TRBV29-1 and TRBJ1-3; D perhaps matches TRBD1 (6 bases). CDR3 length: 12 amino acids. CDR1 SQVTM and CDR2 ANQGSEA come from the germline V gene. Trimming stripped 7 bases from V and 4 bases from J, with 11 bases between. CDR3 amino acids: CSDGGTGNTIYF. The DNA of the CDR3 is TGCAGCGATGGGGGGACAGGAAACACCATATATTTT.

The V call is TRBV10-3, the J call TRBJ1-5; perhaps TRBD1 as D (6 bases). The CDR3 sequence is 16 residues long. Germline V gives CDR1 ENHRY, CDR2 SYGVKD. V shed 4 bases and J shed 2 bases, with 15 bases lying between them. For the CDR3, the DNA is TGTGCCATCAGTGGGACAGTTAATACCGGCAATCAGCCCCAGCATTTT. It translates to CAISGTVNTGNQPQHF.

A word on this clonotype: Likely a read error: the CDR3 ends without its conserved phenylalanine or tryptophan. The DNA is left out, because the CDR3 cannot be placed on it with certainty; the CDR3 is given as TCRdb lists it. This chain joins TRBV2 and TRBJ2-5; TRBD2, the table's D call, was not compared with the DNA. The germline CDR1 and CDR2 sequences are SNHLY and FYNNEI. Termini included, the CDR3 measures 9 amino acids. CDR3: CASSETGTS.

This clonotype turned up a few times. V gene TRBV5-1 combines with J gene TRBJ1-1; D is possibly TRBD1 (6 bases). Germline lookup yields CDR1 SGHRS and CDR2 YFSETQ. V lost 3 bases and J 2 bases, leaving 14 bases between the germline ends. The CDR3 spans 15 residues. CDR3 bases: TGCGCCAGCAGCTGGACCGACAGGTACAACACTGAAGCTTTCTTT. Translation gives CASSWTDRYNTEAFF.

The chain uses TRBV7-8 and TRBJ2-5; the match to TRBD2 covers 10 bases. This CDR3 has 16 residues. CDR1 is SGHVS, CDR2 FQNEAQ, per germline. V lost 2 bases to trimming and J lost 4 bases; unmatched junction nucleotides: 7. The CDR3 nucleotides read TGTGCCAGCAGCTTACTAGCGGGAGTTATGGGAGAGACCCAGTACTTC. It yields the protein CASSLLAGVMGETQYF. Combining the CDR3 with reference TRBV7-8 and TRBJ2-5 gives the whole variable domain GAGVSQSPRYKVAKRGQDVALRCDPISGHVSLFWYQQALGQGPEFLTYFQNEAQLDKSGLPSDRFFAERPEGSVSTLKIQRTQQEDSAVYLCASSLLAGVMGETQYFGPGTRLLVL.

CDR3 protein: CASSSISLFEQYF. CDR3 in DNA: TGTGCCAGCAGCTCCATCTCTTTATTCGAGCAGTACTTC. The chain employs TRBV7-9 and TRBJ2-7; D not certain. Germline CDR1 reads SEHNR; CDR2 reads FQNEAQ (reference sequence). The V end was cut by 4 bases, the J end by 6 bases, with 13 bases between. This CDR3 is 13 amino acids long.

The rearrangement links TRBV6-6 to TRBJ2-7; D gene uncertain. Germline V gives CDR1 MNHNY, CDR2 SVGAGI (reference sequence). The CDR3 totals 9 residues. V dropped 8 bases and J dropped 9 bases, with 8 bases sitting between them. CDR3 residues: CASGEGQYF. Written as DNA, the CDR3 is TGTGCCAGCGGAGAAGGGCAGTACTTC.

The chain employs TRBV7-6 and TRBJ2-2; TRBD1 matches 10 bases. The CDR3 is 16 residues long. Looked up from germline, CDR1 is SGHVS and CDR2 is FNYEAQ. Trimming at V came to 4 bases and at J to 6 bases, leaving 8 bases not matched to a gene. CDR3 bases: TGTGCCAGCAGCTCCGGACAGGGGGTTGCCTCCGGGGAGCTGTTTTTT. Protein product: CASSSGQGVASGELFF.

This chain uses TRBV7-9 with TRBJ2-7; 7 bases agree with TRBD2. CDR3 length: 14 amino acids. Trimming removed 6 bases from V and 0 bases from J; junction bases left unmatched: 5. Germline V gives CDR1 SEHNR, CDR2 FQNEAQ (reference sequence). Written as DNA, the CDR3 is TGTGCCAGCAGTGGGGGGGTTAGCTCCTACGAGCAGTACTTC. Translated: CASSGGVSSYEQYF.

This clonotype was seen many times. This chain uses TRBV20-1 with TRBJ1-3, with no clear D. V gave up 3 bases and J gave up 0 bases, with 15 bases separating them. Germline V gives CDR1 DFQATT, CDR2 SNEGSKA (reference sequence). This CDR3 contains 16 residues. The CDR3 loop is CSARIRGRSSGNTIYF. CDR3 coding DNA: TGCAGTGCTAGGATACGAGGACGGTCCTCTGGAAACACCATATATTTT.

This clonotype was picked up many times. The CDR3 DNA is TGTGCCATCTCCCAGGGTAAAGAGCAGCCCCAGCATTTT. Translated: CAISQGKEQPQHF. The J gene is TRBJ1-5, the V gene TRBV10-3; perhaps TRBD1 as D (5 bases). The CDR3 spans 13 residues. Germline V gene data show CDR1 as ENHRY and CDR2 as SYGVKD. Trimming left V 8 bases short and J 7 bases short, with 15 bases between.

There are many counts of this clonotype. The chain couples TRBV24-1 to TRBJ1-5; no definite D call. The length of the CDR3 is 15 residues. In germline, CDR1 is KGHDR, CDR2 SFDVKD. Trimming took off 5 bases at V and 1 base at J, with 11 bases between the two ends. The CDR3 protein is CATSVGFGSNQPQHF. The CDR3 DNA reads TGTGCCACCAGTGTCGGGTTCGGAAGCAATCAGCCCCAGCATTTT.

The chain couples TRBV29-1 to TRBJ1-5, with D perhaps TRBD1 (6 bases). CDR3 length equals 12 residues. The germline V and J ends were trimmed by 7 bases and 12 bases, with 19 bases remaining between them. Germline CDR1 reads SQVTM; CDR2 reads ANQGSEA. DNA of the CDR3: TGCAGCGCCCACCGGGGGCAGGGTCTCCAGCATTTT. This codes for CSAHRGQGLQHF.

The sample holds many counts of this clonotype. This chain links TRBV7-3 with TRBJ1-6, with 9 bases identical to TRBD1. The CDR3 totals 15 residues. CDR1 and CDR2 (germline): SGHTA, FQGTGA. Germline trimming cut 5 bases from V and 4 bases from J; bases unmatched to any gene: 3. The CDR3 region is CASSLGTGYNSPLHF. As DNA, the CDR3 is TGTGCCAGCAGCCTCGGGACAGGGTATAATTCACCCCTCCACTTT.

This clonotype was counted once. J is TRBJ2-5 and V is TRBV5-1, with TRBD1 as a possible D gene (6 bases). Trimming took 0 bases from V and 2 from J, leaving 11 bases between them. CDR3 length equals 15 residues. Germline V CDR1 and CDR2: SGHRS, YFSETQ. The CDR3 reads CASSLARGPQETQYF. The CDR3 DNA reads TGCGCCAGCAGCTTGGCCAGGGGTCCTCAAGAGACCCAGTACTTC.

The chain has TRBV7-2 and TRBJ1-1, with D possibly being TRBD1 (5 bases). V was pared by 5 bases and J by 2 bases, with 15 bases between. CDR3 length equals 15 residues. CDR1 and CDR2 from the germline V gene are SGHTA and FQGNSA. The CDR3 here is CASSVEGDANTEAFF. The DNA for the CDR3 is TGTGCCAGCAGCGTTGAAGGGGATGCCAACACTGAAGCTTTCTTT.

This rearrangement joins TRBV14 to TRBJ2-7; D gene unclear. Trimming cost V 0 bases and J 6 bases, with 15 bases left between them. This CDR3 region has 15 residues. In germline, CDR1 is SGHDN, CDR2 FVKESK. The CDR3 DNA reads TGTGCCAGCAGCCAAGATCAAGTGCTATCTACCGAGCAGTACTTC. It encodes CASSQDQVLSTEQYF.

This sequence joins TRBV2 and TRBJ1-3; the D gene is possibly TRBD1 (5 bases). Judging by the DNA end, TRBJ1-1 fits better; the J call may be wrong. Germline CDR1 is SNHLY and CDR2 is FYNNEI. The length of the CDR3 is 13 residues. The CDR3 loop is CASGFFREDEAFF. The CDR3 DNA is TGTGCCAGCGGTTTTTTCAGGGAAGATGAAGCTTTCTTT.